The TCR beta chain under discussion was sequenced for a study of shared clonotypes between healthy human individuals. Study-level information: Contributing individuals were two females and three males aged 18 to 49.

Assay: immunoSEQ multiplex PCR; the TCRdb copy retains only in-frame clones and omits some. The profile shows 950,000 to 1,300,000 clones, about three quarters of them singletons. This CDR3 comprises 16 residues. CDR1 MDHEN and CDR2 SYDVKM come from the germline V gene. V was shortened by 2 bases and J by 3 bases, with 14 bases between the two germline ends. This clonotype originated in a young man in good health. The gene calls are TRBV28 and TRBJ2-4, with D tentatively TRBD1 (7 bases). The sample was memory CD4+ T cells sorted from blood. Subset: CD45RA-negative fraction. This CDR3 is CASSLAGTAGKNIQYF. CDR3 DNA: TGTGCCAGCAGTTTAGCCGGGACAGCGGGCAAAAACATTCAGTACTTC.